One and the same sample provided the 14 T cell receptor beta chains below, sequenced in a study of T cells in women clearing cervical HPV infection. Data came from immunoSEQ multiplex PCR; TCRdb stores just in-frame clones and leaves some out. The ten top clones account for roughly 2.8%, within a sample of approximately 28,000 clones. The sequencing input was blood buffy coat. The source of these receptors is a woman aged 18 to 75 with a cervical HPV16 infection that either progressed to CIN3+ or cleared (not recorded which).

In regard to this clone: The read ends 3 residues before the CDR3 terminus; that terminus is restored from the germline J gene. The chain combines TRBV20-1 with TRBJ2-7, with 9 bases lining up with TRBD1. The CDR3 length is 16 residues. Germline V gene sequence: CDR1 DFQATT, CDR2 SNEGSKA (reference sequence). V was clipped by 4 bases and J by 2 bases; unmatched bases: 12. The sequenced part of the CDR3 DNA is TGCAGTGCTACCGGGACAGGGTATGAGATCCCCTACGAG. Translation gives CSATGTGYEIPYE. The full CDR3 is CSATGTGYEIPYEQYF.

A word on this clone: The read stops 3 residues short of the end of the CDR3; the missing end is completed from the germline J gene. The J gene is TRBJ1-5, the V gene TRBV10-3; D perhaps matches TRBD1 (6 bases). Germline CDR1 reads ENHRY; CDR2 reads SYGVKD. The ends were cut back, 3 bases at V and 0 bases at J, with 12 bases in the middle. The CDR3 has 16 residues. CDR3 in amino acids: CAISERQVYSNQPQHF. The part of the CDR3 DNA that was read is TGTGCCATCAGTGAAAGACAGGTGTATAGCAATCAGCCC.

With respect to this clone: The read terminates 3 residues before the CDR3 end, so the remaining end is supplied by the germline J gene. The chain has TRBV11-2 and TRBJ1-1; D not resolved. Per the germline V gene, CDR1 is SGHAT and CDR2 is FQNNGV. V was cut by 1 base and J by 0 bases, with 9 bases left in between. This CDR3 comprises 15 residues. The CDR3 bases that were read are TGTGCCAGCAGCTTAGTCCTTAGTATGAACACTGAA. This encodes CASSLVLSMNTE. The entire CDR3 is CASSLVLSMNTEAFF.

Turning to this clone: Read data end 3 residues before the CDR3 end; the end is taken from the germline J gene. This rearrangement joins TRBV5-1 to TRBJ1-1, with 9 bases that match TRBD1. The CDR3 has 13 amino acids. Germline assignment: CDR1 SGHRS and CDR2 YFSETQ. The CDR3 DNA, read in part, is TGCGCCAGCAGCTTGGCCGGACAGGGGATA. It specifies CASSLAGQGI. The CDR3 in its entirety is CASSLAGQGIAFF.

Turning to this clone: The read terminates 3 residues before the CDR3 end, so the remaining end is supplied by the germline J gene. The chain is built from TRBV20-1 and TRBJ2-7; D ambiguous. Per germline, CDR1 DFQATT and CDR2 SNEGSKA (reference sequence). The CDR3 sequence is 11 residues long. Trimming left V 3 bases short and J 6 bases short, with 9 bases between. The CDR3 is CSASRAGEQYF. The sequenced CDR3 bases are TGCAGTGCTAGTAGAGCAGGCGAG.

As for this clone: The CDR3 end lies 3 residues beyond the end of the read and is filled in from the germline J gene. The chain carries TRBV18 and TRBJ1-2; 7 nucleotides align to TRBD1. Germline V gene sequence: CDR1 KGHSH, CDR2 LQKENI. The length of the CDR3 is 15 residues. The part of the CDR3 DNA that was read is TGTGCCAGCTCACCGAGGAGGGACAGACTCTACGAC. This translates into CASSPRRDRLYD. The complete CDR3 reads CASSPRRDRLYDYTF. Filled out from reference TRBV18 and TRBJ1-2, the complete variable domain reads NAGVMQNPRHLVRRRGQEARLRCSPMKGHSHVYWYRQLPEEGLKFMVYLQKENIIDESGMPKERFSAEFPKEGPSILRIQQVVRGDSAAYFCASSPRRDRLYDYTFGSGTRLTVV.

Concerning this clone itself: Coverage ceases 3 residues before the CDR3 finishes, and the germline J gene fills in the end. V gene TRBV30 combines with J gene TRBJ1-5, with D perhaps matching TRBD1 (6 bases). V lost 0 bases to trimming and J lost 5 bases, with 14 bases between them. The CDR3 is 15 residues long. Germline V lookup: CDR1 GTSNPN, CDR2 SVGIG (reference sequence). The sequenced part of the CDR3 DNA is TGTGCCTGGAGTGTTCGTAGGACAGCCGATCAGCCC. Protein product: CAWSVRRTADQP. The CDR3 as a whole reads CAWSVRRTADQPQHF.

CDR3 residues: CASSDSGGAPDTQYF. Partial CDR3 DNA: TGTGCCAGCAGTGATAGCGGGGGGGCTCCAGATACG. The chain couples TRBV2 to TRBJ2-3, with 11 bases aligning to TRBD2. The CDR3 goes on 3 residues after the read ends, and that part is filled in from the germline J gene. J was trimmed by 4 bases and V by 3 bases; bases with no gene match: 3. The CDR3 runs 15 residues. The germline V gene encodes CDR1 SNHLY and CDR2 FYNNEI.

CDR3 DNA (partial): TGTGCCAGCAGCTACAGGGACGCAGATACG. Residues: CASSYRDADT. The entire CDR3 reads CASSYRDADTQYF. The gene calls are TRBV5-5 and TRBJ2-3; a weak D match, TRBD1 (6 bases). The read gets to within 3 residues of the CDR3 end, and the germline J gene fills in the rest. V shed 3 bases and J shed 4 bases, with 9 bases lying between them. Germline assignment: CDR1 SGHKS and CDR2 YYEKEE (reference sequence). The CDR3 sequence is 13 residues long.

Notes on this clone: The observed sequence ends 3 residues before the CDR3 terminus, with the missing tail filled in from the germline J gene. This chain links TRBV19 with TRBJ1-1; maybe TRBD1 (6 bases). This CDR3 comprises 17 residues. V lost 1 base to trimming and J lost 0 bases, with 15 bases between them. From germline, CDR1 is LNHDA and CDR2 SQIVND (reference sequence). The CDR3 protein is CASSIGFRGILNTEAFF. The DNA read from the CDR3 is TGTGCCAGTAGTATAGGTTTCAGGGGTATATTGAACACTGAA. Full variable domain (outside the CDR3, taken from reference TRBV19 and TRBJ1-1): DGGITQSPKYLFRKEGQNVTLSCEQNLNHDAMYWYRQDPGQGLRLIYYSQIVNDFQKGDIAEGYSVSREKKESFPLTVTSAQKNPTAFYLCASSIGFRGILNTEAFFGQGTRLTVV.

Note on this clone: The CDR3 end is not reached by the read, which stops 3 residues before it; the germline J gene fills it in. J is TRBJ2-7 and V is TRBV12-3 or TRBV12-4; D is perhaps TRBD1 (6 bases). Trimming shortened V by 5 bases and J by 5 bases, and 19 bases separated the two germline ends. There are 15 residues in the CDR3. The CDR3 is CASSLFQQGSDEQYF. The covered CDR3 bases are TGTGCCAGCAGTCTCTTTCAACAGGGTTCCGACGAG.

As concerns this clone: The read ends 3 residues before the CDR3 terminus; that terminus is restored from the germline J gene. The rearrangement joins TRBV30 to TRBJ1-1; 7 bases agree with TRBD1. J lost 0 bases, V lost 4 bases, and 2 bases had no gene match. From germline, CDR1 is GTSNPN and CDR2 SVGIG (reference sequence). The CDR3 consists of 13 residues. CDR3 region: CAWTGGMNTEAFF. Partial CDR3 DNA: TGTGCCTGGACAGGGGGAATGAACACTGAA.

Turning to this clone: The CDR3 end falls 3 residues outside the read, so it is completed with the germline J gene. J is TRBJ2-5 and V is TRBV6-1, with a weak D call TRBD1 (6 bases). V was clipped by 2 bases and J by 5 bases, with 15 bases between them. In germline, CDR1 is MNHNS, CDR2 SASEGT. The CDR3 has 15 residues. CDR3 bases read: TGTGCCAGCAGTGAAACGGTGACAGGTCCGGAGACC. This encodes CASSETVTGPET. From start to end, the CDR3 is CASSETVTGPETQYF.

A word on this clone: The observed sequence ends 3 residues before the CDR3 terminus, with the missing tail filled in from the germline J gene. The chain carries TRBV29-1 and TRBJ2-3; D might be TRBD1 (6 bases). The ends were cut back, 1 base at V and 6 bases at J, with 14 bases in the middle. The CDR3 totals 14 residues. Germline V gene lookup returns CDR1 SQVTM and CDR2 ANQGSEA. The CDR3 sequence is CSVEAEAGADTQYF. CDR3 DNA (partial): TGCAGCGTTGAAGCGGAGGCAGGGGCTGATACG.